Included here is one T cell receptor (beta chain) sequence, with context. The data originate from a study of blood T cell repertoires in COVID-19. The CDR3 consists of 12 residues. Germline V gene data show CDR1 as ENHRY and CDR2 as SYGVKD. The V gene lost 4 bases and the J gene lost 6 bases, with 9 bases spanning the gap. This table comes from immunoSEQ multiplex PCR, and its TCRdb copy is limited to in-frame clones, with some not included. The profile shows roughly 230,000 clones, roughly nine tenths of them singletons. This chain joins TRBV10-3 and TRBJ2-5; no reliable D call. The sequencing input was peripheral blood. This receptor was taken from a woman aged 40 to 50 who had recovered from COVID-19. CDR3 region: CAISGGQQTQYF. The CDR3 nucleotides are TGTGCCATCAGTGGAGGTCAACAGACCCAGTACTTC.